This T cell receptor beta chain was sequenced in a study of tumor and adjacent non-tumor tissue in lung cancer. The library came from three nested PCR rounds adapted from ARM-PCR protocols. TCRdb re-derived calls from the multiplex PCR reads in MiXCR, one entry per CDR3 protein. This sample yields about 43,000 distinct CDR3 sequences, of which 60% are seen a single time; under 60% belongs to the top ten. Details on this clonotype: Its cognate antigen is unknown.

Study-level findings and limits: Top 100 clones took a larger repertoire share in normal lung.

The template was RNA from unsorted bulk tissue. More than 3 cm separated this lung sample from the edge of the tumor. The material sequenced was distant non-tumor lung tissue. The sequence was obtained from a man aged 50-59 years with non-small cell lung cancer.

The CDR3 bases are TGTGCCAGCAGCGCGGACAGGGTGGGAGGCTACACCTTC. As protein: CASSADRVGGYTF. The chain uses TRBV11-2 and TRBJ1-2, with TRBD1 matching over 8 bases. The CDR3 is 13 residues long. V was clipped by 5 bases and J by 8 bases; unmatched bases: 7. Germline lookup yields CDR1 SGHAT and CDR2 FQNNGV.